This T cell receptor (beta chain) is drawn from a study of blood T cell repertoires in COVID-19. On the study more broadly: Acute and convalescent COVID-19 specimens originated in the United States, Italy and Spain. T cells, B-cell-depleted T cells, or PBMCs supplied cDNA or gDNA.

There are 14 residues in the CDR3. Trimming removed 5 bases from V and 1 base from J, with 9 bases in between. Germline loops: CDR1 SEHNR, CDR2 FQNEAQ (reference sequence). Original processing methods: Amplification from reference gene primers served as the basis for estimated nucleated cell counts. TCRdb's table, derived via immunoSEQ multiplex PCR, lists solely in-frame clones and lacks some. V and J calls and clone size are as listed in that table; D and trimming were resolved from the DNA. The repertoire includes nearly 90,000 clones, 88% of them detected once, and 0.47% sits in the top ten. The sample comprised peripheral blood. J is TRBJ1-5 and V is TRBV7-9; D gene unclear. This clonotype originated in a man aged 55 to 69 with acute or convalescent COVID-19. The CDR3 loop reads CASSQDASNQPQHF. The CDR3 coding sequence is TGTGCCAGCAGCCAAGATGCGAGCAATCAGCCCCAGCATTTT.